Listed below are T cell receptor beta chains from one sample, sequenced in a study of T cells in Graves' hyperthyroidism and ophthalmopathy. Each CDR3 protein is one row after TCRdb ran MiXCR on the multiplex PCR reads. The sample gives 350,000 to 400,000 distinct CDR3 sequences, approximately 20% of which show up once; about 3.7% is in the top ten. The specimen was blood. These receptors came from a woman under 30 with Graves' hyperthyroidism. The CDR3 runs from the conserved cysteine through the conserved F or W. A D gene is named only where the DNA matches it firmly. Rows may omit the clone size; those that give it use once, few, many or a size class.

D gene	V gene	clone size	CDR3 length	J gene	CDR3 protein	CDR3 DNA
.	TRBV29-1	many	12	TRBJ1-1	CSVARGMSEAFF	TGCAGCGTTGCCAGGGGTATGTCTGAAGCTTTCTTT
TRBD1	TRBV12-3/TRBV12-4	.	14	TRBJ1-5	CASSFPGGYQPQHF	TGTGCCAGCAGTTTCCCAGGGGGCTATCAGCCCCAGCATTTT
.	TRBV10-1	many	13	TRBJ2-2	CASSDPGKGELFF	TGCGCCAGCAGTGACCCTGGGAAAGGGGAGCTGTTTTTT
.	TRBV15	.	16	TRBJ1-2	CATSRDRSGGSYGYTF	TGTGCCACCAGCAGAGATCGGTCGGGTGGTAGCTATGGCTACACCTTC
TRBD1	TRBV2	many	15	TRBJ2-2	CASGDRGTNTGELFF	TGTGCCAGCGGGGACAGGGGAACTAACACCGGGGAGCTGTTTTTT
TRBD1	TRBV4-1	.	13	TRBJ1-1	CASCQDYRGEAFF	TGCGCCAGCTGCCAAGATTACAGGGGTGAAGCTTTCTTT
TRBD1	TRBV12-3/TRBV12-4	many	13	TRBJ2-5	CASSFGGTGTQYF	TGTGCCAGCAGTTTCGGTGGGACAGGGACCCAGTACTTC
.	TRBV5-1	.	14	TRBJ1-1	CASSGGGGGTEAFF	TGCGCCAGCAGCGGGGGCGGCGGGGGCACTGAAGCTTTCTTT
.	TRBV6-1	many	13	TRBJ1-5	CASMGGDGQPQHF	TGTGCCAGCATGGGGGGAGACGGCCAGCCCCAGCATTTT
.	TRBV6-1	many	16	TRBJ1-5	CASSELLRAENQPQHF	TGTGCCAGCAGTGAACTACTCCGGGCCGAAAATCAGCCCCAGCATTTT
TRBD1	TRBV6-1	many	14	TRBJ1-5	CASRGQYSNQPQHF	TGTGCCAGCAGGGGACAGTATAGCAATCAGCCCCAGCATTTT
TRBD1	TRBV28	many	15	TRBJ1-5	CASSYRGTRNQPQHF	TGTGCCAGCAGTTACAGGGGGACCCGAAATCAGCCCCAGCATTTT
TRBD1	TRBV28	many	16	TRBJ1-1	CASSFSTRTGNTEAFF	TGTGCCAGCAGTTTCTCCACTCGGACAGGGAACACTGAAGCTTTCTTT
.	TRBV20-1	many	14	TRBJ2-2	CSARENRDHGELFF	TGCAGTGCTAGAGAGAACAGGGATCACGGGGAGCTGTTTTTT
.	TRBV6-1	.	15	TRBJ2-4	CASSRSQLAKNIQYF	TGTGCCAGCAGCCGATCACAGTTAGCCAAAAACATTCAGTACTTC
TRBD1	TRBV27	.	16	TRBJ2-4	CASSSRDRAAKNIQYF	TGTGCCAGCAGTTCACGGGACAGGGCAGCCAAAAACATTCAGTACTTC
TRBD1	TRBV20-1	many	15	TRBJ1-5	CSARRQGRLGQPQHF	TGCAGTGCTAGACGACAGGGAAGGTTGGGTCAGCCCCAGCATTTT
.	TRBV6-5	many	12	TRBJ2-7	CASSYLLYEQYF	TGTGCCAGCAGTTATCTGCTATACGAGCAGTACTTC
TRBD2	TRBV4-2	many	17	TRBJ2-5	CASSQDVAGGYQETQYF	TGTGCCAGCAGCCAAGATGTAGCGGGGGGGTACCAAGAGACCCAGTACTTC
.	TRBV7-6	many	14	TRBJ1-1	CASSSDGWNTEAFF	TGTGCCAGCAGCTCTGATGGGTGGAACACTGAAGCTTTCTTT
TRBD1	TRBV2	.	15	TRBJ2-2	CASSSDRANTGELFF	TGTGCCAGCAGCTCCGACAGGGCCAACACCGGGGAGCTGTTTTTT
TRBD1	TRBV27	many	14	TRBJ2-2	CASRRQGDTGELFF	TGTGCCAGCAGGCGACAGGGTGATACCGGGGAGCTGTTTTTT
TRBD1	TRBV7-9	few	15	TRBJ2-7	CASSSDRGPSYEQYF	TGTGCCAGCAGTTCTGACAGGGGACCCTCCTACGAGCAGTACTTC
.	TRBV10-3	many	12	TRBJ1-1	CAISEYQYRAFF	TGTGCCATCAGTGAGTACCAATACCGAGCTTTCTTT
.	TRBV6-2/TRBV6-3	.	15	TRBJ1-5	CASSYGFYSNQPQHF	TGTGCCAGCAGTTACGGTTTTTATAGCAATCAGCCCCAGCATTTT
.	TRBV6-1	.	13	TRBJ1-1	CATGHGDRTEAFF	TGTGCCACCGGGCACGGGGATCGTACTGAAGCTTTCTTT
TRBD1	TRBV6-1	many	13	TRBJ2-7	CASSGGQYYEQYF	TGTGCCAGCAGTGGGGGACAGTACTACGAGCAGTACTTC
.	TRBV5-1	.	16	TRBJ1-1	CASSLGGGWRNTEAFF	TGCGCCAGCAGCTTGGGCGGAGGTTGGCGGAACACTGAAGCTTTCTTT
TRBD1	TRBV12-3/TRBV12-4	many	14	TRBJ2-7	CASSTGGAIYEQYF	TGTGCCAGCAGTACAGGGGGCGCGATCTACGAGCAGTACTTC
.	TRBV30	many	11	TRBJ2-7	CAWSLAYEQYF	TGTGCCTGGAGTCTTGCCTACGAGCAGTACTTC
.	TRBV12-3/TRBV12-4	many	14	TRBJ2-5	CASSLTGGQETQYF	TGTGCCAGCAGTTTGACAGGAGGCCAAGAGACCCAGTACTTC
TRBD2	TRBV11-2	many	17	TRBJ2-5	CASSPPPGLAMEETQYF	TGTGCCAGCAGCCCCCCCCCGGGACTAGCGATGGAAGAGACCCAGTACTTC
TRBD1	TRBV19	many	19	TRBJ1-5	CASSFETGTGGGGNQPQHF	TGTGCCAGTAGCTTCGAGACCGGGACAGGGGGCGGTGGCAATCAGCCCCAGCATTTT
TRBD1	TRBV20-1	many	14	TRBJ1-5	CSATLTGANQPQHF	TGCAGTGCTACCTTGACAGGGGCGAATCAGCCCCAGCATTTT
.	TRBV12-3/TRBV12-4	once	15	TRBJ2-7	CASSLGWGSDYEQYF	TGTGCCAGCAGTTTAGGTTGGGGGAGTGACTACGAGCAGTACTTC
.	TRBV6-5	.	15	TRBJ2-5	CASSYAGHRSETQYF	TGTGCCAGCAGTTACGCGGGGCATCGCAGCGAGACCCAGTACTTC
TRBD1	TRBV6-2/TRBV6-3	few	17	TRBJ1-1	CASRNRGQQATNTEAFF	TGTGCCAGCAGGAATCGGGGACAGCAAGCAACGAACACTGAAGCTTTCTTT